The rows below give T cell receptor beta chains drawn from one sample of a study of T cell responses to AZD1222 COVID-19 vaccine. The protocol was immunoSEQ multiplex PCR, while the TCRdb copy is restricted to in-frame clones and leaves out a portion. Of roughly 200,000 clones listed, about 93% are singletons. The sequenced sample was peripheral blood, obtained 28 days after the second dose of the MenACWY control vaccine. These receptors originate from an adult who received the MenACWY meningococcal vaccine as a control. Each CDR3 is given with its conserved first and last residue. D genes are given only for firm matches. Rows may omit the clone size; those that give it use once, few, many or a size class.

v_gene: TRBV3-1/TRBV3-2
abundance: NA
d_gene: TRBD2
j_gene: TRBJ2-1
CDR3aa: CASSPTSGGSEQFF
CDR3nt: TGTGCCAGCAGCCCGACTAGCGGGGGGTCTGAGCAGTTCTTC

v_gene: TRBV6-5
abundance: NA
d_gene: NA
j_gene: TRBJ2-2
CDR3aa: CASSYSQLPYTGELFF
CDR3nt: TGTGCCAGCAGTTACTCGCAGTTACCTTACACCGGGGAGCTGTTTTTT

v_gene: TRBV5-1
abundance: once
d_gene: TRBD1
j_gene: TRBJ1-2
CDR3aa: CASSDYLGTGRVYGYTF
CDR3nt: TGCGCCAGCAGCGACTATCTCGGGACAGGGAGAGTCTATGGCTACACCTTC

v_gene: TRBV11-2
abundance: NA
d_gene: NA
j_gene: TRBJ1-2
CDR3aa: CASSLGQGFNYGYTF
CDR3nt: TGTGCCAGCAGCTTGGGTCAGGGGTTTAACTATGGCTACACCTTC

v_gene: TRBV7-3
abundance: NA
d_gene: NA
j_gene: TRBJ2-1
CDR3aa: CASSLNGPYNEQFF
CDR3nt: TGTGCCAGCAGCTTAAATGGACCCTACAATGAGCAGTTCTTC

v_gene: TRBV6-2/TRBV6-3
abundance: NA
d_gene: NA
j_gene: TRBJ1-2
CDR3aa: CASSYLEVSHGYTF
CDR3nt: TGTGCCAGCAGTTACTTAGAAGTGTCCCATGGCTACACCTTC

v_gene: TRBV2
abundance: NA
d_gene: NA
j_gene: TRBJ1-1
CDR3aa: CASSEDSGRKNTEAFF
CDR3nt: TGTGCCAGCAGTGAAGACTCTGGTCGGAAGAACACTGAAGCTTTCTTT

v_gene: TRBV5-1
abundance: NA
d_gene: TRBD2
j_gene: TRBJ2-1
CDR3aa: CASSATSGGHNEQFF
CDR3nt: TGCGCCAGCAGCGCGACTAGCGGGGGGCACAATGAGCAGTTCTTC

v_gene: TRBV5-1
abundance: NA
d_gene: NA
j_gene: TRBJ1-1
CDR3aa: CASSLVGGANTEAFF
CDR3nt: TGCGCCAGCAGCTTGGTGGGGGGAGCGAACACTGAAGCTTTCTTT

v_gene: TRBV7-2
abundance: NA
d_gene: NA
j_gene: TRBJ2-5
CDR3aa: CASSLGSGETQYF
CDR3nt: TGTGCCAGCAGCCTTGGGAGCGGGGAGACCCAGTACTTC

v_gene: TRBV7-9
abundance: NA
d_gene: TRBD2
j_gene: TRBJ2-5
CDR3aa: CASSFGTTSQETQYF
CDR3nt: TGTGCCAGCAGCTTTGGGACTACCTCCCAGGAGACCCAGTACTTC

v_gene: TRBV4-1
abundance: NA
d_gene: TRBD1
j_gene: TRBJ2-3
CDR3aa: CASSQVGTGRTDTQYF
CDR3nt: TGCGCCAGCAGCCAAGTTGGGACAGGGCGCACAGATACGCAGTATTTT

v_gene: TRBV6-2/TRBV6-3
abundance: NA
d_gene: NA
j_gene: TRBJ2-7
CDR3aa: CASSYYPTAAYEQYF
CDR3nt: TGTGCCAGCAGTTATTATCCAACAGCCGCCTACGAGCAGTACTTC

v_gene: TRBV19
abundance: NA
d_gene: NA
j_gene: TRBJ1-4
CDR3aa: CATSQGQGKLFF
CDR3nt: TGTGCCACCTCCCAGGGGCAAGGAAAACTGTTTTTT

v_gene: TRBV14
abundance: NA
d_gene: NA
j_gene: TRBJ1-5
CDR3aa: CASSQDQDQPQHF
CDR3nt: TGTGCCAGCAGCCAAGATCAGGATCAGCCCCAGCATTTT

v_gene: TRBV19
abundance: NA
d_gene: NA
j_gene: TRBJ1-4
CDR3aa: CASSSQVINEKLFF
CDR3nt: TGTGCCAGTAGTTCACAGGTCATTAATGAAAAACTGTTTTTT

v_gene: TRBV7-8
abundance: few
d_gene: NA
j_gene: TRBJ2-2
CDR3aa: CASSSKQGNTGELFF
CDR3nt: TGTGCCAGCAGCTCGAAGCAGGGAAACACCGGGGAGCTGTTTTTT

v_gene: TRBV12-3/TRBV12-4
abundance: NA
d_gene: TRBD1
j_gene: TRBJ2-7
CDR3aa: CASSPGQPSEQYF
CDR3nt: TGTGCCAGCAGTCCGGGACAGCCCAGCGAGCAGTACTTC

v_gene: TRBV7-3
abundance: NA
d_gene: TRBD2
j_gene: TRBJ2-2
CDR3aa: CASSLTGGTNTGELFF
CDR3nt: TGTGCCAGCAGCTTAACCGGGGGGACGAACACCGGGGAGCTGTTTTTT

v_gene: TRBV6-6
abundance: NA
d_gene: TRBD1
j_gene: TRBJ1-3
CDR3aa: CASGGTGPLSGNTIYF
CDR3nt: TGTGCCAGCGGCGGGACAGGGCCCCTCTCTGGAAACACCATATATTTT